Listed below are T cell receptor beta chains from one sample, sequenced in a study of blood T cell repertoires in COVID-19. The protocol was immunoSEQ multiplex PCR, while the TCRdb copy is restricted to in-frame clones and leaves out a portion. In the table there are over 350,000 clones, roughly 90% of which are singletons. Material: PBMCs or T cells enriched from blood (not recorded which). Source of these receptors: a woman in her 30s with acute COVID-19. The CDR3 runs from the conserved cysteine through the conserved F or W. The D gene is left open where the match is weak. A clone size is listed for some rows: how often the clone was seen (once, few, many), or a class if it is expanded.

j_gene: TRBJ2-1
d_gene: TRBD2
abundance: NA
v_gene: TRBV5-8
CDR3nt: TGTGCCAGCAGCTTGGGCGGGGGAACGGGTATATTCGGGAATGAGCAGTTCTTC
CDR3aa: CASSLGGGTGIFGNEQFF

j_gene: TRBJ1-5
d_gene: NA
abundance: NA
v_gene: TRBV2
CDR3nt: TGTGCCAGCAGTACCAAACAGTCCGATAGCAATCAGCCCCAGCATTTT
CDR3aa: CASSTKQSDSNQPQHF

j_gene: TRBJ1-5
d_gene: NA
abundance: few
v_gene: TRBV24-1
CDR3nt: TGTGCCACCAGTGATCCAACGGAGAGCAATCAGCCCCAGCATTTT
CDR3aa: CATSDPTESNQPQHF

j_gene: TRBJ1-1
d_gene: TRBD1
abundance: NA
v_gene: TRBV6-6
CDR3nt: TGTGCCAGCAGTACTCGGGACAGGGGAACTGAAGCTTTCTTT
CDR3aa: CASSTRDRGTEAFF

j_gene: TRBJ1-5
d_gene: NA
abundance: NA
v_gene: TRBV19
CDR3nt: TGTGCCAGTAGTGTCGGGACACCGGAGCAGCCCCAGCATTTT
CDR3aa: CASSVGTPEQPQHF

j_gene: TRBJ2-5
d_gene: TRBD2
abundance: NA
v_gene: TRBV28
CDR3nt: TGTGCCAGCAGTCCTACTAAGCGGGGTTTGATCCAAGAGACCCAGTACTTC
CDR3aa: CASSPTKRGLIQETQYF

j_gene: TRBJ2-1
d_gene: TRBD2
abundance: NA
v_gene: TRBV27
CDR3nt: TGTGCCAGCAAGGGACTAGCGGGGGGGCAGAGCTCCTACAATGAGCAGTTCTTC
CDR3aa: CASKGLAGGQSSYNEQFF

j_gene: TRBJ1-6
d_gene: TRBD1
abundance: NA
v_gene: TRBV19
CDR3nt: TGTGCCAGTAGCGACGGACAGGCTGCGGGACCCCTCCACTTT
CDR3aa: CASSDGQAAGPLHF

j_gene: TRBJ2-1
d_gene: TRBD2
abundance: NA
v_gene: TRBV25-1
CDR3nt: TGTGCCAGCAGCAAGCCGGGACTAGCGGCGTACAATGAGCAGTTCTTC
CDR3aa: CASSKPGLAAYNEQFF

j_gene: TRBJ2-5
d_gene: NA
abundance: once
v_gene: TRBV7-2
CDR3nt: TGTGCCAGCAGCTTAAGTCAGGGCTTTACCGAGACCCAGTACTTC
CDR3aa: CASSLSQGFTETQYF

j_gene: TRBJ2-2
d_gene: TRBD1
abundance: few
v_gene: TRBV2
CDR3nt: TGTGCCAGCAGTTTGAGGGGGCGGACCGGGGAGCTGTTTTTT
CDR3aa: CASSLRGRTGELFF

j_gene: TRBJ1-2
d_gene: NA
abundance: NA
v_gene: TRBV2
CDR3nt: TGTGCCAGCAGTGACCCAGGGACTCTCTCAACCTATGGCTACACCTTC
CDR3aa: CASSDPGTLSTYGYTF

j_gene: TRBJ1-3
d_gene: NA
abundance: few
v_gene: TRBV5-4
CDR3nt: TGTGCCAGCAGCCCAGGGCCTGGAAACACCATATATTTT
CDR3aa: CASSPGPGNTIYF

j_gene: TRBJ2-1
d_gene: TRBD1
abundance: NA
v_gene: TRBV19
CDR3nt: TGTGCCAGTAGTATAGATAGGGACAGGTACAATGAGCAGTTCTTC
CDR3aa: CASSIDRDRYNEQFF

j_gene: TRBJ2-1
d_gene: NA
abundance: NA
v_gene: TRBV9
CDR3nt: TGTGCCAGCAGCGTAGCTACCGACAGGATCTCCTACAATGAGCAGTTCTTC
CDR3aa: CASSVATDRISYNEQFF

j_gene: TRBJ2-7
d_gene: NA
abundance: NA
v_gene: TRBV11-1
CDR3nt: TGTGCCAGCAGCTATCTGGCTTATCACGCCAACGAGCAGTACTTC
CDR3aa: CASSYLAYHANEQYF

j_gene: TRBJ1-5
d_gene: NA
abundance: NA
v_gene: TRBV12-3/TRBV12-4
CDR3nt: TGTGCCAGCAGTTTAGAGCAATATCAGCCCCAGCATTTT
CDR3aa: CASSLEQYQPQHF

j_gene: TRBJ2-7
d_gene: NA
abundance: NA
v_gene: TRBV5-1
CDR3nt: TGCGCCAGCCGGATGGAGCGTGGCGGAACCTACGAGCAGTACTTC
CDR3aa: CASRMERGGTYEQYF

j_gene: TRBJ2-6
d_gene: TRBD2
abundance: NA
v_gene: TRBV7-2
CDR3nt: TGTGCCAGCAGCTTTTCCGGGGGGAGCTCTGGGGCCAACGTCCTGACTTTC
CDR3aa: CASSFSGGSSGANVLTF

j_gene: TRBJ2-1
d_gene: NA
abundance: NA
v_gene: TRBV24-1
CDR3nt: TGTGCCACCAGTGATTGGGGGGGCCTCTACAATGAGCAGTTCTTC
CDR3aa: CATSDWGGLYNEQFF

j_gene: TRBJ1-2
d_gene: NA
abundance: NA
v_gene: TRBV2
CDR3nt: TGTGCCAGCAGTGGCTTTTCGGCTAACTATGGCTACACCTTC
CDR3aa: CASSGFSANYGYTF

j_gene: TRBJ2-7
d_gene: TRBD2
abundance: NA
v_gene: TRBV6-2/TRBV6-3
CDR3nt: TGTGCCAGCAGTCAAACCGGGACTAGCGGGGCCTACGAGCAGTACTTC
CDR3aa: CASSQTGTSGAYEQYF

j_gene: TRBJ1-1
d_gene: TRBD1
abundance: once
v_gene: TRBV2
CDR3nt: TGTGCCAGCAGTGAAGTCGTCCGACAGGGGGGAGACCCTGAAGCTTTCTTT
CDR3aa: CASSEVVRQGGDPEAFF

j_gene: TRBJ2-2
d_gene: TRBD1
abundance: NA
v_gene: TRBV6-5
CDR3nt: TGTGCCAGCAATCCGGGACAGGCCACCGGGGAGCTGTTTTTT
CDR3aa: CASNPGQATGELFF

j_gene: TRBJ2-5
d_gene: TRBD2
abundance: NA
v_gene: TRBV11-2
CDR3nt: TGTGCCAGCAGCAGCGCCCGGCGGGGGGGCCAAGAGACCCAGTACTTC
CDR3aa: CASSSARRGGQETQYF

j_gene: TRBJ1-3
d_gene: NA
abundance: NA
v_gene: TRBV30
CDR3nt: TGTGCCTGGAAGTTCCCAGCAGGGACTGGAAACACCATATATTTT
CDR3aa: CAWKFPAGTGNTIYF

j_gene: TRBJ2-7
d_gene: TRBD1
abundance: once
v_gene: TRBV6-1
CDR3nt: TGTGCCAGCAGTGATGTAGGGGGCCGTACCTACGAGCAGTACTTC
CDR3aa: CASSDVGGRTYEQYF

j_gene: TRBJ2-1
d_gene: TRBD2
abundance: NA
v_gene: TRBV12-5
CDR3nt: TGTGCTAGTGGTTCTGGGACTAGCGGGGTGGATGAGCAGTTCTTC
CDR3aa: CASGSGTSGVDEQFF

j_gene: TRBJ1-2
d_gene: NA
abundance: NA
v_gene: TRBV7-9
CDR3nt: TGTGCCAGCAGCTTACTGGCCGGGGAAGGTGGCTACACCTTC
CDR3aa: CASSLLAGEGGYTF

j_gene: TRBJ2-1
d_gene: NA
abundance: NA
v_gene: TRBV12-3/TRBV12-4
CDR3nt: TGTGCCAGCATGGAGAATGAGCAGTTCTTC
CDR3aa: CASMENEQFF

j_gene: TRBJ1-6
d_gene: NA
abundance: NA
v_gene: TRBV19
CDR3nt: TGTGCCAGTACCCAGGGCAGCCTTTATAATTCACCCCTCCACTTT
CDR3aa: CASTQGSLYNSPLHF

j_gene: TRBJ1-1
d_gene: TRBD1
abundance: NA
v_gene: TRBV7-2
CDR3nt: TGTGCCAGCAGCGCTCGGGACAGAACAAACACTGAAGCTTTCTTT
CDR3aa: CASSARDRTNTEAFF

j_gene: TRBJ1-2
d_gene: TRBD1
abundance: NA
v_gene: TRBV7-2
CDR3nt: TGTGCCAGCAGCTTAATATGGGGGGACAGGGTTGCTAACTATGGCTACACCTTC
CDR3aa: CASSLIWGDRVANYGYTF